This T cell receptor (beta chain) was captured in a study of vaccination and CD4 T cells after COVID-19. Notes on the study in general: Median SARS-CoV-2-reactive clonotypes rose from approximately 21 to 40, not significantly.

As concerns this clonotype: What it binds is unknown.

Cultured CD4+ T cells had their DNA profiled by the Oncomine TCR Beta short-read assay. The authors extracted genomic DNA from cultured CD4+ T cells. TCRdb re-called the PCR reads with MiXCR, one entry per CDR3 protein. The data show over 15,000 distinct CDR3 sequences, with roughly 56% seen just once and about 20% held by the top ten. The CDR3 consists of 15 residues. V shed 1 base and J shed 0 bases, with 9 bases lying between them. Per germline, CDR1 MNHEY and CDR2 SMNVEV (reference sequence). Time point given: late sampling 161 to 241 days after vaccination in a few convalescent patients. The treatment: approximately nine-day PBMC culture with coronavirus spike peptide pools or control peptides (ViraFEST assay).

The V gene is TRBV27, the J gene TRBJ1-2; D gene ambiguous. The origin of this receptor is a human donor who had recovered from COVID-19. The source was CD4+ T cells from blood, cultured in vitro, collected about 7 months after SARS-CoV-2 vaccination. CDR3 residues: CASSLWAVPNYGYTF. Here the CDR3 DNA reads TGTGCCAGCAGTTTATGGGCAGTTCCTAACTATGGCTACACCTTC.